Listed below are T cell receptor beta chains from one sample, sequenced in a study of blood T cell repertoires in COVID-19. Assay: immunoSEQ multiplex PCR; the TCRdb copy retains only in-frame clones and omits some. Here the sample spans 88,000 or so clones, 80% to 90% being singletons. The sample consisted of PBMCs or T cells enriched from blood (not recorded which). These receptors were obtained from a woman between 45 and 60 years old with acute COVID-19. CDR3s include the opening cysteine and the closing phenylalanine or tryptophan. The D gene is left open where the match is weak. Rows may omit the clone size; those that give it use once, few, many or a size class.

TRBV6-5	once	TRBJ1-2	NA	TGTGCCAGCAGGGAGGCGGGGTCTCAGGGCTACACCTTC	CASREAGSQGYTF
TRBV6-2/TRBV6-3	NA	TRBJ2-7	NA	TGTGCCAGCAGTTCGTGGGGGGACTCTGCCTACGAGCAGTACTTC	CASSSWGDSAYEQYF
TRBV30	NA	TRBJ1-2	TRBD1	TGTGCCTGGCCCGGGACAGGGTATGGCTACACCTTC	CAWPGTGYGYTF
TRBV27	NA	TRBJ2-1	TRBD2	TGTGCCAGCAGGGTAGTAGCGGGACCCTACAATGAGCAGTTCTTC	CASRVVAGPYNEQFF
TRBV7-3	few	TRBJ2-2	NA	TGTGCCAGCAGCAGCAATACCGGGGAGCTGTTTTTT	CASSSNTGELFF
TRBV19	NA	TRBJ2-6	NA	TGTGCCAGTAGCATCGGGGCCAACGTCCTGACTTTC	CASSIGANVLTF
TRBV6-5	NA	TRBJ2-2	NA	TGTGCCAGCAGAAGGGGACAGAACACCGGGGAGCTGTTTTTT	CASRRGQNTGELFF
TRBV6-5	NA	TRBJ2-7	TRBD2	TGTGCCAGCATTCCCCGGGGGGCGGGAGGAGAGCAGTACTTC	CASIPRGAGGEQYF
TRBV27	NA	TRBJ1-4	NA	TGTGCCAGCAGTCTGGGGAGGGCGCGTGAAAAACTGTTTTTT	CASSLGRAREKLFF
TRBV12-3/TRBV12-4	NA	TRBJ1-2	TRBD1	TGTGCCAGCAGTATCGACAGGGGCTATGGCTACACCTTC	CASSIDRGYGYTF
TRBV6-5	NA	TRBJ2-1	TRBD2	TGTGCCAGCAGTTACGGGCTAGCGGGAAACAATGAGCAGTTCTTC	CASSYGLAGNNEQFF
TRBV28	NA	TRBJ1-6	NA	TGTGCCAGCAGTTTCGGGGGGCAGCGTTCACCCCTCCACTTT	CASSFGGQRSPLHF
TRBV5-1	NA	TRBJ1-3	NA	TGCGCCAGCAGCCCGACGACCGGGGAATCGGGAAACACCATATATTTT	CASSPTTGESGNTIYF
TRBV4-2	NA	TRBJ2-3	TRBD2	TGTGCCAGCAGCCCGCCGGATCCCGCTAGCGGTCATACGCAGTATTTT	CASSPPDPASGHTQYF
TRBV7-2	NA	TRBJ2-4	TRBD2	TGTGCCAGCAGCTTAGAGTCTAGCGGGAGGGCCTTAGCCAAAAACATTCAGTACTTC	CASSLESSGRALAKNIQYF
TRBV5-1	NA	TRBJ2-5	TRBD2	TGCGCCAGCAGCTTGGTTTCTAGCGGGGTCCTTGGGGAGACCCAGTACTTC	CASSLVSSGVLGETQYF
TRBV6-5	NA	TRBJ1-1	NA	TGTGCCAGCAGTCAGGGCACATCGAACACTGAAGCTTTCTTT	CASSQGTSNTEAFF
TRBV7-9	NA	TRBJ2-5	NA	TGTGCCAGCGTGAGCGGGTACCAAGAGACCCAGTACTTC	CASVSGYQETQYF
TRBV5-1	NA	TRBJ2-1	NA	TGCGCCAGCAGCGCAGGACAGCTGAATGAGCAGTTCTTC	CASSAGQLNEQFF
TRBV6-2/TRBV6-3	NA	TRBJ1-1	TRBD1	TGTGCCAGCAGTACTGGACAGGGACTCACTGAAGCTTTCTTT	CASSTGQGLTEAFF
TRBV11-3	NA	TRBJ2-3	NA	TGTGCCAGCGGCGGGAGCACAGATACGCAGTATTTT	CASGGSTDTQYF
TRBV7-9	NA	TRBJ2-2	NA	TGTGCCAGCAGACCATTCTACGAGAACACCGGGGAGCTGTTTTTT	CASRPFYENTGELFF
TRBV5-1	NA	TRBJ2-7	TRBD1	TGCGCCAGCAGCTTAGGGGACAGCATTATCCTCGAGCAGTACTTC	CASSLGDSIILEQYF
TRBV6-5	NA	TRBJ2-1	TRBD2	TGTGCCAGCAGTCTAGCGGGAGGTAACTACAATGAGCAGTTCTTC	CASSLAGGNYNEQFF